Below, 27 T cell receptor beta chains from the same sample are listed, as sequenced in a study of T-cell memory formation after mild COVID-19. A single record per CDR3 protein comes from TCRdb applying MiXCR to the 5' RACE reads. The profile shows approximately 500,000 distinct CDR3 sequences, approximately 23% of them singletons. Material: PBMCs or a T cell subset sorted from them (not recorded which). The receptors were gathered from an adult woman who had mild COVID-19 (a few samples of this study predate the infection). Cell type and time point are not known.

The sample holds a few counts of this clonotype. This sequence joins TRBV24-1 and TRBJ2-2, with 9 bases lining up with TRBD1. Germline CDR1 reads KGHDR; CDR2 reads SFDVKD. There are 16 residues in the CDR3. After removal of 7 bases from V and 3 bases from J, the junction contained 8 bases not matched to a gene. The chain's CDR3 is CATRTGGLRDTGELFF. The CDR3 coding sequence is TGTGCCACCAGGACAGGGGGTCTTCGGGACACCGGGGAGCTGTTTTTT.

Here the CDR3 DNA reads TGCGCCAGCAGGCTTGGGGTCCTGACTAGCGGGAGTAAGAGCGCCTACAATGAGCAGTTCTTC. Residues: CASRLGVLTSGSKSAYNEQFF. The chain recombines TRBV5-1 with TRBJ2-1, with TRBD2 matching over 12 bases. V lost 5 bases to trimming and J lost 2 bases; unmatched junction nucleotides: 20. CDR1 is SGHRS, CDR2 YFSETQ, per germline. This CDR3 is 21 amino acids long.

The chain carries TRBV7-2 and TRBJ2-3; weak D call: TRBD2 (6 bases). CDR1 and CDR2 (germline): SGHTA, FQGNSA. V was shortened by 5 bases and J by 4 bases, with 13 bases between the two germline ends. CDR3 size: 14 residues. The DNA for the CDR3 is TGTGCCAGCAGCCAAGGAGGGTACGCAGATACGCAGTATTTT. Amino acids: CASSQGGYADTQYF.

The chain uses TRBV10-2 and TRBJ1-1; D may be TRBD1 (6 bases). CDR1 is WSHSY, CDR2 SAAADI, per germline. This CDR3 comprises 13 residues. V was cut by 3 bases and J by 4 bases, with 9 bases left in between. CDR3 loop: CASSDTGPTEAFF. In DNA, the CDR3 is TGCGCCAGCAGTGATACAGGGCCCACTGAAGCTTTCTTT.

The chain carries TRBV5-6 and TRBJ2-5, with 7 nucleotides matching TRBD1. This CDR3 has 15 residues. The trim removed 3 bases at V and 5 bases at J, leaving 10 bases unmatched. Per the germline V gene, CDR1 is SGHDT and CDR2 is YYEEEE. The CDR3 region has the DNA TGTGCCAGCAGCTCCCAACAGGGGTTTACTGAGACCCAGTACTTC. Amino acid sequence: CASSSQQGFTETQYF.

The chain has TRBV11-2 and TRBJ2-3; TRBD2 aligns across 10 bases. The CDR3 runs 21 residues. Germline CDR1 reads SGHAT; CDR2 reads FQNNGV. V trimming: 4 bases; J trimming: 1 base; junction bases outside the gene matches: 20. The CDR3 is CASSSPGPLAGSGKRTDTQYF. The CDR3 region has the DNA TGTGCCAGCAGCTCTCCGGGACCACTAGCGGGATCAGGCAAGCGCACAGATACGCAGTATTTT.

The CDR3 is CASRWTAQNTEAFF. The CDR3 nucleotides read TGTGCCAGCAGGTGGACAGCCCAAAACACTGAAGCTTTCTTT. The chain has TRBV6-1 and TRBJ1-1; D possibly corresponds to TRBD1 (6 bases). CDR3 length: 14 residues. The germline V gene has CDR1 MNHNS and CDR2 SASEGT. V was shortened by 6 bases and J by 2 bases, with 13 bases between the two germline ends.

This clonotype was counted between two and nine times. The chain uses TRBV20-1 and TRBJ1-1; D gene uncertain. The CDR3 runs to 14 residues. Trimming took 0 bases from V and 0 from J, leaving 8 bases between them. In germline, CDR1 is DFQATT, CDR2 SNEGSKA (reference sequence). CDR3 in amino acids: CSARDVGLNTEAFF. Written as DNA, the CDR3 is TGCAGTGCTAGAGATGTGGGGTTGAACACTGAAGCTTTCTTT.

The V and J genes are TRBV12-3 or TRBV12-4 and TRBJ1-1; the match to TRBD1 covers 8 bases. V dropped 6 bases and J dropped 0; count of bases not matched to a gene: 6. The CDR3 length is 15 residues. CDR3 amino acids: CASSPQGAMNTEAFF. DNA for the CDR3: TGTGCCAGCAGCCCGCAGGGGGCAATGAACACTGAAGCTTTCTTT.

The chain couples TRBV7-2 to TRBJ2-1; possibly TRBD1 for D (5 bases). Germline V lookup: CDR1 SGHTA, CDR2 FQGNSA. Trimming took off 5 bases at V and 8 bases at J, with 19 bases between the two ends. The CDR3 length is 15 residues. The CDR3, as DNA: TGTGCCAGCAGCCGAGACGGGCTGGGGCATTATGAGCAGTTCTTC. It is translated as CASSRDGLGHYEQFF.

This clonotype was seen more than once but under ten times. This rearrangement joins TRBV7-8 to TRBJ2-3; D might be TRBD1 or TRBD2, each matching 6 bases. Germline CDR1 and CDR2: SGHVS and FQNEAQ. Trimming left V 10 bases short and J 3 bases short, with 20 bases between. This CDR3 region has 15 residues. The CDR3 here is CAISGAAGPTDTQYF. The DNA of the CDR3 is TGTGCCATTTCAGGGGCCGCGGGGCCGACAGATACGCAGTATTTT.

The chain combines TRBV19 with TRBJ2-1; D is possibly TRBD2 (5 bases). This CDR3 comprises 16 residues. The germline V gene encodes CDR1 LNHDA and CDR2 SQIVND (reference sequence). V was trimmed by 7 bases and J by 5 bases, leaving 21 bases between them. CDR3: CASNSQRTRAHNEQFF. CDR3 DNA sequence: TGTGCCAGTAATTCCCAGAGGACTCGGGCCCACAATGAGCAGTTCTTC.

This clonotype was counted many times. CDR3 in DNA: TGCAGTGCTAAGACCAGGAAGAACGCGAACAATGAGCAGTTCTTC. Its protein product is CSAKTRKNANNEQFF. The chain couples TRBV20-1 to TRBJ2-1; D call uncertain. V gave up 4 bases and J gave up 5 bases, with 18 bases separating them. Per the germline V gene, CDR1 is DFQATT and CDR2 is SNEGSKA (reference sequence). The CDR3 extends over 15 amino acids.

There are a few counts of this clonotype. The V and J genes are TRBV5-6 and TRBJ2-1; no clear D. Germline CDR1 SGHDT, CDR2 YYEEEE. The CDR3 spans 14 residues. V shed 0 bases and J shed 4 bases, with 8 bases lying between them. The CDR3 here is CASSLGYRYNEQFF. The CDR3 DNA is TGTGCCAGCAGCTTGGGGTATCGGTACAATGAGCAGTTCTTC. Complete variable domain (other parts from reference TRBV5-6 and TRBJ2-1): DAGVTQSPTHLIKTRGQQVTLRCSPKSGHDTVSWYQQALGQGPQFIFQYYEEEERQRGNFPDRFSGHQFPNYSSELNVNALLLGDSALYLCASSLGYRYNEQFFGPGTRLTVL.

This chain links TRBV14 with TRBJ2-7, with D unclear. The CDR3 length is 15 residues. The germline V gene has CDR1 SGHDN and CDR2 FVKESK. The ends were cut back, 0 bases at V and 2 bases at J, with 11 bases in the middle. The CDR3 nucleotides read TGTGCCAGCAGCCAAGAAGAGGTCAATACCTACGAGCAGTACTTC. Translated, it gives CASSQEEVNTYEQYF.

This clonotype was recorded a few times. The rearrangement links TRBV2 to TRBJ2-2; D unclear. The CDR3 has 16 residues. The V gene lost 5 bases and the J gene lost 4 bases, with 17 bases spanning the gap. Germline CDR1 and CDR2: SNHLY and FYNNEI. CDR3 sequence reads: CASSTWEGEGTGELFF. The CDR3 DNA follows: TGTGCCAGCAGTACTTGGGAAGGAGAAGGCACCGGGGAGCTGTTTTTT.

V gene TRBV4-1 combines with J gene TRBJ2-5, with TRBD1 matching over 12 bases. CDR3 length equals 15 residues. Trimming at V came to 6 bases and at J to 4 bases, leaving 6 bases not matched to a gene. Germline assignment: CDR1 MGHRA and CDR2 YSYEKL. The CDR3 spells CASSPGTGGGETQYF. The CDR3 DNA follows: TGCGCCAGCAGTCCAGGGACAGGGGGCGGAGAGACCCAGTACTTC.

V gene TRBV5-6 combines with J gene TRBJ2-3, with 10 positions matching TRBD2. The CDR3 has 18 residues. J lost 2 bases, V lost 0 bases, and 9 bases had no gene match. In germline, CDR1 is SGHDT, CDR2 YYEEEE. The CDR3 reads CASSLDGERGGFTDTQYF. The CDR3, as DNA: TGTGCCAGCAGCTTGGATGGTGAGCGGGGGGGTTTCACAGATACGCAGTATTTT.

V gene TRBV5-1 combines with J gene TRBJ1-2, with 8 bases matching TRBD1. The CDR3 loop spans 16 amino acids. Germline V lookup: CDR1 SGHRS, CDR2 YFSETQ. Trimming cost V 6 bases and J 6 bases; bases outside gene matches: 16. CDR3 nucleotides: TGCGCCAGCAACCTAGCCCCGGACAGGGAATCGAATGGCTACACCTTC. Translated: CASNLAPDRESNGYTF.

This clonotype was detected a few times. The rearrangement joins TRBV7-2 to TRBJ2-2, with TRBD2 matching 7 bases. The germline V gene has CDR1 SGHTA and CDR2 FQGNSA. This CDR3 has 19 residues. Unmatched junction bases numbered 16, after V lost 5 bases and J lost 1 base. CDR3 in DNA: TGTGCCAGCAGCCCAAAATTATTCGGACTAGTGCTGAACACCGGGGAGCTGTTTTTT. This translates into CASSPKLFGLVLNTGELFF. Full variable domain (remainder filled in from reference TRBV7-2 and TRBJ2-2): GAGVSQSPSNKVTEKGKDVELRCDPISGHTALYWYRQSLGQGLEFLIYFQGNSAPDKSGLPSDRFSAERTGGSVSTLTIQRTQQEDSAVYLCASSPKLFGLVLNTGELFFGEGSRLTVL.

The chain joins TRBV7-9 to TRBJ2-2, with a tentative D call TRBD2 (6 bases). The length of the CDR3 is 13 residues. Germline V CDR1 and CDR2: SEHNR, FQNEAQ (reference sequence). The ends were cut back, 6 bases at V and 7 bases at J, with 12 bases in the middle. CDR3 region: CASRTAGHGELFF. DNA for the CDR3: TGTGCCAGCAGGACAGCGGGCCACGGGGAGCTGTTTTTT.

The chain combines TRBV29-1 with TRBJ1-1; a weak D match, TRBD1 (5 bases). The V and J ends lost 4 bases and 1 base respectively, with 10 bases between them. The CDR3 covers 13 residues. Germline CDR1 SQVTM, CDR2 ANQGSEA. CDR3 residues: CSVGGTGNTEAFF. The CDR3 DNA reads TGCAGCGTTGGCGGGACGGGGAACACTGAAGCTTTCTTT.

The table lists this clonotype with a few counts. V usage is TRBV2 and J usage is TRBJ2-1, with TRBD2 identical over 8 bases. The ends lost 8 bases at V and 6 bases at J; junction bases unmatched: 9. Germline lookup yields CDR1 SNHLY and CDR2 FYNNEI. The CDR3 consists of 14 residues. The CDR3 loop is CASSTPTSANEQFF. CDR3 sequence (DNA): TGTGCCAGCTCTACCCCGACTAGCGCCAATGAGCAGTTCTTC.

The chain is built from TRBV15 and TRBJ2-1, with D uncertain. Trimming took 8 bases from V and 8 from J, leaving 19 bases between them. This CDR3 region has 14 residues. The germline gives CDR1 LNHNV, CDR2 YYDKDF (reference sequence). The CDR3 sequence is CATLSQTNGDEQFF. DNA of the CDR3: TGTGCCACCCTCAGCCAGACCAATGGGGATGAGCAGTTCTTC.

This clonotype was counted between two and nine times. The J gene is TRBJ1-1, the V gene TRBV5-6; D is unresolved. This CDR3 comprises 13 residues. In germline, CDR1 is SGHDT, CDR2 YYEEEE. V gave up 5 bases and J gave up 4 bases, with 12 bases separating them. The CDR3 loop is CASSLRATTEAFF. Written as DNA, the CDR3 is TGTGCCAGCAGTCTGAGGGCCACCACTGAAGCTTTCTTT.

In this sample, this clonotype turned up a few times. The rearrangement links TRBV4-2 to TRBJ2-5; possibly TRBD1 for D (6 bases). Per germline, CDR1 LGHNA and CDR2 YNFKEQ. The CDR3 runs to 14 residues. V was clipped by 4 bases and J by 2 bases, with 11 bases between them. CDR3 sequence reads: CASSLQGRQETQYF. In DNA, the CDR3 is TGTGCCAGCAGCCTACAGGGTCGACAAGAGACCCAGTACTTC.

This chain connects TRBV20-1 to TRBJ1-6; TRBD1 matches at 7 bases. The CDR3 runs to 13 residues. The germline V gene encodes CDR1 DFQATT and CDR2 SNEGSKA (reference sequence). V trimming: 6 bases; J trimming: 6 bases; junction bases outside the gene matches: 5. CDR3 in amino acids: CSAADRVNSPLHF. The CDR3 DNA reads TGCAGTGCCGCCGACAGGGTTAATTCACCCCTCCACTTT.